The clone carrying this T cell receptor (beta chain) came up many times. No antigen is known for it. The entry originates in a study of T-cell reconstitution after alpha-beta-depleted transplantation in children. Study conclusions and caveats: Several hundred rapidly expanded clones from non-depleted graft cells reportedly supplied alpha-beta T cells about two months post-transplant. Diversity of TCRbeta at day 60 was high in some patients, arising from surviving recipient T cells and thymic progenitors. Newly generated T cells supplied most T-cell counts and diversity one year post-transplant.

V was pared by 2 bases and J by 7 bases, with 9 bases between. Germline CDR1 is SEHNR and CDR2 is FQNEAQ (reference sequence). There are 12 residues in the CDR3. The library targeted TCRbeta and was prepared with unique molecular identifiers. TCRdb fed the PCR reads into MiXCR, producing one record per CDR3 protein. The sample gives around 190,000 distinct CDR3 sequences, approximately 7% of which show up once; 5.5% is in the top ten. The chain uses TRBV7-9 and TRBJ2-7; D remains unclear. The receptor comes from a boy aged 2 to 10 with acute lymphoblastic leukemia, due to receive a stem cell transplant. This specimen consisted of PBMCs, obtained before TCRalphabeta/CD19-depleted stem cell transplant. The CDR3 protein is CASSLRVSEQYF. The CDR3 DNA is TGTGCCAGCAGCTTACGGGTTAGTGAGCAGTACTTC.